Listed below are T cell receptor beta chains from one sample, sequenced in a study of technical replicates of blood from several donors. The data were produced by immunoSEQ multiplex PCR, yet TCRdb's version contains in-frame clones alone and is incomplete. Among roughly 80,000 clones listed, approximately 94% were seen once. Input material: T cells isolated from PBMCs. The receptors were sampled from a human donor in good health. CDR3s include the opening cysteine and the closing phenylalanine or tryptophan. Fields, in order: clone size, D gene, V gene, J gene, CDR3 protein, CDR3 DNA. A D gene is named only where the DNA matches it firmly. Not every row has a clone size; where given, it reads once, few, many or a size class.

NA	NA	TRBV11-3	TRBJ2-1	CASSLDIRGGNEQFF	TGTGCCAGCAGCTTAGATATTAGGGGTGGCAATGAGCAGTTCTTC
few	TRBD1	TRBV30	TRBJ1-1	CAWSKGGPEAFF	TGTGCCTGGAGCAAAGGGGGCCCTGAAGCTTTCTTT
few	NA	TRBV11-2	TRBJ1-5	CASSWTENQPQHF	TGTGCCAGCAGCTGGACAGAGAATCAGCCCCAGCATTTT
NA	TRBD2	TRBV7-3	TRBJ2-1	CASSPRSGRTTQFF	TGTGCCAGCAGCCCTAGATCCGGGAGGACCACCCAGTTCTTC
NA	TRBD2	TRBV10-3	TRBJ2-7	CAISSSGLVSSYEQYF	TGTGCCATCAGCAGTAGCGGGTTGGTTTCCTCCTACGAGCAGTACTTC
NA	TRBD2	TRBV27	TRBJ2-3	CASSPSRPVRTSGTPTDTQYF	TGTGCCAGCAGCCCATCCCGTCCGGTGAGGACTAGCGGGACGCCCACAGATACGCAGTATTTT
NA	TRBD1	TRBV9	TRBJ2-1	CASSGGQGALNEQFF	TGTGCCAGCAGCGGGGGTCAGGGGGCGCTTAATGAGCAGTTCTTC
NA	TRBD1	TRBV4-1	TRBJ1-2	CASSQTGNYGYTF	TGCGCCAGCAGCCAGACAGGGAACTATGGCTACACCTTC
NA	NA	TRBV11-3	TRBJ2-2	CASSFEGTNTGELFF	TGTGCCAGCAGCTTCGAGGGTACGAACACCGGGGAGCTGTTTTTT
NA	TRBD1	TRBV10-1	TRBJ1-2	CASNLRDRDYGYTF	TGCGCCAGCAATCTGCGGGACAGGGACTATGGCTACACCTTC
NA	NA	TRBV14	TRBJ1-1	CASSQRAPEAFF	TGTGCCAGCAGCCAGAGGGCTCCTGAAGCTTTCTTT
NA	NA	TRBV6-6	TRBJ2-7	CASSYTGGEQYF	TGTGCCAGCAGTTACACGGGCGGGGAGCAGTACTTC
NA	NA	TRBV11-3	TRBJ2-7	CASSLTGSEQYF	TGTGCCAGCAGCTTAACGGGGAGCGAGCAGTACTTC
once	NA	TRBV7-8	TRBJ1-1	CASSSQHNTEAFF	TGTGCCAGCAGCTCCCAACATAACACTGAAGCTTTCTTT
NA	TRBD2	TRBV4-2	TRBJ2-2	CASSQDTLAGGLVGELFF	TGTGCCAGCAGCCAAGATACGCTAGCGGGAGGTTTGGTTGGGGAGCTGTTTTTT
NA	NA	TRBV7-9	TRBJ2-7	CASADSRTSYEQYF	TGTGCCAGCGCAGACAGCAGAACTTCCTACGAGCAGTACTTC
NA	TRBD2	TRBV9	TRBJ2-1	CASSPRLAGVNEQFF	TGTGCCAGCAGCCCTCGACTAGCGGGAGTCAATGAGCAGTTCTTC
NA	NA	TRBV27	TRBJ2-6	CASSLSGANVLTF	TGTGCCAGCAGTCTCTCTGGGGCCAACGTCCTGACTTTC
once	TRBD2	TRBV6-5	TRBJ2-3	CASSSVGGATDTQYF	TGTGCCAGCAGTTCGGTCGGGGGGGCCACAGATACGCAGTATTTT
NA	NA	TRBV6-5	TRBJ1-4	CASSYGQNEKLFF	TGTGCCAGCAGTTACGGACAGAATGAAAAACTGTTTTTT
NA	NA	TRBV4-3	TRBJ1-2	CASSPESGFYGYTF	TGCGCCAGCAGCCCCGAGTCAGGGTTTTATGGCTACACCTTC
NA	NA	TRBV6-5	TRBJ1-1	CASSYRGVGNTEAFF	TGTGCCAGCAGTTACCGAGGCGTCGGGAACACTGAAGCTTTCTTT
NA	TRBD1	TRBV9	TRBJ2-7	CASSGYRGPDYEQYF	TGTGCCAGCAGCGGCTACAGGGGTCCTGACTACGAGCAGTACTTC
NA	NA	TRBV11-2	TRBJ1-6	CASSSPDRPLHF	TGTGCCAGCAGCTCCCCTGACAGACCCCTCCACTTT
NA	TRBD1	TRBV11-2	TRBJ1-4	CASSVQGVSTNEKLFF	TGTGCCAGCAGCGTACAGGGGGTATCAACTAATGAAAAACTGTTTTTT
NA	NA	TRBV19	TRBJ1-5	CASSTTGVSNQPQHF	TGTGCCAGTAGTACGACCGGGGTGAGCAATCAGCCCCAGCATTTT
NA	TRBD1	TRBV5-6	TRBJ1-5	CASSPDRGQPQHF	TGTGCCAGCAGTCCGGACAGGGGACAGCCCCAGCATTTT
few	NA	TRBV7-9	TRBJ2-2	CASSPRTGELFF	TGTGCCAGCAGCCCGAGAACCGGGGAGCTGTTTTTT
NA	NA	TRBV2	TRBJ2-7	CASSEYGDYEQYF	TGTGCCAGCAGTGAATACGGGGACTACGAGCAGTACTTC
NA	NA	TRBV25-1	TRBJ1-1	CASSDTGLNTEAFF	TGTGCCAGCAGTGATACAGGGCTGAACACTGAAGCTTTCTTT
NA	NA	TRBV28	TRBJ1-1	CASIPYGTKNTEAFF	TGTGCCAGCATACCCTATGGGACAAAGAACACTGAAGCTTTCTTT
NA	NA	TRBV7-8	TRBJ1-5	CASSPSTGNRGSQPQHF	TGTGCCAGCAGCCCAAGCACAGGGAATCGAGGTAGTCAGCCCCAGCATTTT
NA	NA	TRBV9	TRBJ2-3	CASSALVDPTDTQYF	TGTGCCAGCAGCGCCCTAGTGGATCCCACAGATACGCAGTATTTT
NA	NA	TRBV9	TRBJ2-1	CASSPAGGNEQFF	TGTGCCAGCAGCCCAGCCGGGGGTAATGAGCAGTTCTTC
NA	NA	TRBV5-6	TRBJ1-1	CASSSILWGDTEAFF	TGTGCCAGCAGCAGCATCCTTTGGGGAGACACTGAAGCTTTCTTT
once	TRBD2	TRBV2	TRBJ2-1	CASQLGLYNTEQFF	TGTGCCAGCCAGCTGGGACTATACAATACTGAGCAGTTCTTC
NA	NA	TRBV23-1	TRBJ2-7	CASSQRSPYEQYF	TGCGCCAGCAGTCAACGCAGTCCCTACGAGCAGTACTTC
few	NA	TRBV28	TRBJ1-1	CASSFYNEAFF	TGTGCCAGCAGTTTTTACAATGAAGCTTTCTTT
once	TRBD2	TRBV29-1	TRBJ2-5	CSVDGTSSQETQYF	TGCAGCGTTGATGGGACTAGCAGCCAAGAGACCCAGTACTTC
NA	NA	TRBV5-6	TRBJ1-1	CASSFSVNTEAFF	TGTGCCAGCAGCTTTAGCGTGAACACTGAAGCTTTCTTT
NA	TRBD1	TRBV5-8	TRBJ2-7	CASSLMRTQGLAYEQYF	TGTGCCAGCAGCCTAATGAGAACACAGGGGCTAGCCTACGAGCAGTACTTC
NA	TRBD1	TRBV7-2	TRBJ2-7	CASSYGTGVREQYF	TGTGCCAGCAGCTACGGGACAGGGGTACGCGAGCAGTACTTC
NA	NA	TRBV19	TRBJ1-1	CASLSLAAGDTEAFF	TGTGCCAGCCTCTCCCTTGCGGCGGGGGACACTGAAGCTTTCTTT
NA	NA	TRBV5-4	TRBJ2-1	CASSATSQGLYYNEQFF	TGTGCCAGCAGCGCGACTAGTCAGGGCCTCTACTACAATGAGCAGTTCTTC